The T cell receptor (beta chain) described here comes from a study of early T cells in non-severe SARS-CoV-2 infection. Study in general: The sequenced material was bulk RNA from unsorted whole blood, and its chains were unpaired.

There are a few counts of this clonotype. A read error may account for a junction end that differs from germline. Germline values: CDR1 SNHLY, CDR2 FYNNEI. The CDR3 has 16 residues. The library protocol tagged individual cDNA molecules with unique molecular identifiers. Using its own MiXCR run on the 5' RACE reads, TCRdb lists one record per CDR3 protein. The table has tens of thousands of distinct CDR3 sequences, approximately 11% seen once. The TCR was taken from an adult who was a healthcare worker with PCR-confirmed SARS-CoV-2 infection or an uninfected control (not recorded which). Sequenced sample: whole blood. This chain uses TRBV2 with TRBJ2-3; perhaps TRBD2 as D (5 bases). DNA of the CDR3: TGTGCCAGCAGTGAAGTGGGCGGAGGAAGCAGAGATACGCAGTATTTT. Amino acid sequence: CASSEVGGGSRDTQYF.